This T cell receptor (beta chain) was retrieved from a study of tumor-infiltrating lymphocytes in primary liver carcinoma. Between the trimmed V and J ends, which lost 5 bases and 2 bases, there was a span of 19 bases. Germline CDR1 is DFQATT and CDR2 is SNEGSKA (reference sequence). The CDR3 contains 15 residues. A primer matching the constant region was used to make TCR beta cDNA from approximately 500 ng of total RNA. A slightly modified ARM-PCR protocol with three nested multiplex PCR rounds produced these TCR beta libraries. The first two PCR rounds used TRBV1-TRBV30 primers with a Cbeta primer, 9 to 11 cycles each. From the multiplex PCR reads, TCRdb called clonotypes with MiXCR, one entry per CDR3 protein. The profile shows 20,000 to 25,000 distinct CDR3 sequences, 75% to 80% of them singletons. Co-extraction of RNA and DNA was performed on about 20-32 mg of unsorted bulk tissue. Patients in the cohort were treatment-naive and living with chronic HBV infection.

The receptor was derived from a woman in her 30s with primary liver carcinoma and hepatitis B virus infection. This sequence joins TRBV20-1 and TRBJ2-7; perhaps TRBD1 as D (6 bases). Sequencing was performed on liver tumor tissue from sampling region 1. Subset reported: tumor region T1, superior pole. CDR3 sequence reads: CSAQNRDMGTYEQYF. In nucleotides, the CDR3 is TGCAGTGCTCAAAACCGGGACATGGGAACCTACGAGCAGTACTTC.